The rows below give T cell receptor beta chains drawn from one sample of a study of blood T cell repertoires in COVID-19. Some clones are missing from TCRdb's copy, which holds only in-frame ones; the method was immunoSEQ multiplex PCR. Of about 140,000 clones listed, almost 85% are singletons. Material: PBMCs or T cells enriched from blood (not recorded which). These TCRs come from a middle-aged man with acute COVID-19. Both conserved end residues are part of each CDR3. D genes are given only for firm matches.

TRBJ2-2 | TRBD2 | TRBV29-1 | CSGRLAGGGTGELFF
TRBJ1-1 | - | TRBV29-1 | CSATSAGGGNTEAFF
TRBJ1-4 | TRBD1 | TRBV30 | CAWSVRAGGGPLFF
TRBJ1-1 | - | TRBV7-9 | CASSLRGDTEAFF
TRBJ1-4 | TRBD1 | TRBV28 | CASSDRAGNEKLFF
TRBJ1-6 | - | TRBV3-1/TRBV3-2 | CASSGEGFIHHNSPLHF
TRBJ2-7 | - | TRBV7-9 | CASSTGAGTSYEQYF
TRBJ2-1 | - | TRBV6-5 | CASGLEPGLGEQFF
TRBJ2-7 | TRBD1 | TRBV5-5 | CASSLVGTASYEQYF
TRBJ2-7 | - | TRBV12-5 | CASVPVEQYF
TRBJ2-7 | - | TRBV11-2 | CASSTSGATYEQYF
TRBJ2-2 | - | TRBV11-2 | CASSLRAGPRTGELFF
TRBJ1-1 | - | TRBV11-2 | CASSGDGGRSTEAFF
TRBJ1-6 | TRBD1 | TRBV6-6 | CASSPQYRTGDNSPLHF
TRBJ2-2 | - | TRBV7-2 | CASSLARHSLAGELFF
TRBJ1-2 | - | TRBV18 | CASSRNPGSTNYGYTF
TRBJ1-1 | TRBD1 | TRBV27 | CASSLSMRAGGIWWTEAFF
TRBJ2-1 | TRBD1 | TRBV2 | CASRGDRGYVGEQFF
TRBJ2-7 | - | TRBV10-2 | CASSPSYEQYF
TRBJ1-1 | - | TRBV6-1 | CASSEEAGSEAFF
TRBJ2-2 | - | TRBV11-2 | CASSLSGNTGELFF
TRBJ2-2 | TRBD2 | TRBV9 | CASSAGLAGTGTGELFF
TRBJ2-7 | - | TRBV7-2 | CASSLKGLWRDRPQDEQYF
TRBJ1-6 | - | TRBV7-6 | CASSLVSGARLSPLHF
TRBJ2-1 | TRBD2 | TRBV28 | CASRPSGSSLNEQFF
TRBJ1-1 | - | TRBV6-1 | CASSDLRTANTEAFF
TRBJ2-7 | TRBD2 | TRBV11-2 | CASRPGTSGSYEQYF
TRBJ1-1 | TRBD1 | TRBV7-9 | CASSQNTGTATEAFF
TRBJ2-1 | TRBD2 | TRBV7-2 | CASSSTSGGELNEQFF
TRBJ2-1 | TRBD2 | TRBV19 | CASSSGTIESSYNEQFF
TRBJ1-5 | - | TRBV4-2 | CASSPTGFNQPQHF
TRBJ2-3 | TRBD2 | TRBV7-2 | CASSPPSGRADTQYF
TRBJ2-3 | TRBD1 | TRBV2 | CASSITGGRTDTQYF
TRBJ1-1 | - | TRBV6-5 | CAKNGGLQSGTEAFF
TRBJ1-1 | - | TRBV6-5 | CASNRTEAFF
TRBJ1-3 | - | TRBV28 | CASSPTFRTSGNTIYF
TRBJ1-6 | TRBD1 | TRBV28 | CASTLDRAGSPLHF
TRBJ2-5 | TRBD1 | TRBV9 | CASSPGQGHQETQYF
TRBJ2-4 | - | TRBV7-2 | CASSLEAVAKNIQYF
TRBJ2-1 | - | TRBV28 | CASRTPATVNNEQFF